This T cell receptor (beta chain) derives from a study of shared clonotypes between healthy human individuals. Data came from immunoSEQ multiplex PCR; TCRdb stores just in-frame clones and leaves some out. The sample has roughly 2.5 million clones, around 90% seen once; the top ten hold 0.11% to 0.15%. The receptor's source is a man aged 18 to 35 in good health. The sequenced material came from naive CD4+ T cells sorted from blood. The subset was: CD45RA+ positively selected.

The DNA for the CDR3 is TGCGCCAGCAGTGTGGCGTCTACAGATACGCAGTATTTT. Residues: CASSVASTDTQYF. The chain is built from TRBV10-1 and TRBJ2-3; D call uncertain. Trimming removed 4 bases from V and 3 bases from J, with 8 bases in between. The CDR3 runs to 13 residues. The germline V gene has CDR1 WNHNN and CDR2 SYGVQD (reference sequence).